This T cell receptor beta chain was recovered during a study of naive and memory T cell subsets. This CDR3 is built from 14 residues. The germline CDR1 and CDR2 sequences are SGHTA and FQGTGA. V was shortened by 4 bases and J by 2 bases, with 8 bases between the two germline ends. The beta constant-region primer was an equimolar mix of two oligonucleotides covering TRBC1 and TRBC2. Each CDR3 protein gets one entry after TCRdb re-called the UMI-ligation and nested PCR reads with MiXCR. This repertoire shows roughly 27,000 distinct CDR3 sequences, about 10% found once; its top ten account for under 20%.

The sequenced sample consisted of effector memory CD4+ T cells from blood. Subset denoted: effector memory, CD45RA- CD27-. The J gene is TRBJ2-2, the V gene TRBV7-3; the D is unclear. This clonotype originated in a human donor in good health. The CDR3 DNA sequence: TGTGCCAGCAGCTATTCTACTAACACCGGGGAGCTGTTTTTT. This encodes CASSYSTNTGELFF.